This TCR beta chain was found in a study of blood T cells in healthy people across ages. The V gene lost 0 bases and the J gene lost 6 bases, with 13 bases spanning the gap. Germline values: CDR1 SGHRS, CDR2 YFSETQ. There are 15 residues in the CDR3. Notes on the study in general: In the absence of known donor CMV status, changes in expanded clonotypes were possibly confounded.

Total RNA, at least 6 micrograms per sample, came from PBMCs. This clonotype has a handful of counts. Its antigen is as yet unknown. PCR was performed a second time for roughly 7 to 11 cycles using a sample-barcoded 5' primer and a J-beta primer mix. MiXCR was run by TCRdb on the 5' RACE reads, yielding one entry per CDR3 protein. The table records about 650,000 distinct CDR3 sequences, 32% of them present only once. The sequence was obtained from a woman at least 80 years old in good health. Sequenced sample: blood. The chain is built from TRBV5-1 and TRBJ2-4, with D perhaps matching TRBD1 (5 bases). The CDR3 protein is CASSLVTGGGNIQYF. The CDR3, as DNA: TGCGCCAGCAGCTTGGTCACAGGCGGTGGAAACATTCAGTACTTC. The whole variable domain, filled in from reference TRBV5-1 and TRBJ2-4, reads KAGVTQTPRYLIKTRGQQVTLSCSPISGHRSVSWYQQTPGQGLQFLFEYFSETQRNKGNFPGRFSGRQFSNSRSEMNVSTLELGDSALYLCASSLVTGGGNIQYFGAGTRLSVL.